This T cell receptor (beta chain) was recovered during a study of somatic mutations in cytotoxic T cells in rheumatoid arthritis. The study, taken as a whole, reports: Age-matched healthy controls and rheumatoid arthritis patients had CD8+ T-cell clonality that did not differ significantly.

As regards this clone: Its target is unknown.

Clones were sequenced by immunoSEQ multiplex PCR, and TCRdb holds only the in-frame ones, with some missing. The sample includes some 16,000 clones, more than 70% of them seen just once. CDR1 and CDR2 (germline): SGDLS, YYNGEE. The CDR3 consists of 15 residues. V was trimmed by 0 bases and J by 8 bases, leaving 15 bases between them. The clonotype originates from an adult with rheumatoid arthritis. The sample was CD8+ T cells sorted from blood. V and J are TRBV9 and TRBJ2-1, with D possibly TRBD2 on 6 matching bases. As DNA, the CDR3 is TGTGCCAGCAGCGTAGCGGGACTTCCCTTCCATGAGCAGTTCTTC. Its translation is CASSVAGLPFHEQFF.